Listed here are 10 T cell receptor beta chains from one sample, sequenced in a study of graft-versus-host responses after intestinal transplantation. Generated by immunoSEQ multiplex PCR, the TCRdb table keeps only in-frame clones and is missing some. The sample lists over 100,000 clones, roughly nine tenths occurring once. Their antigens remain unidentified. The input for sequencing was unstimulated CD4+ T cells sorted from spleen or lymph node cells, taken before transplant. The origin of the receptors is a human donor who was the organ donor for an intestinal transplant.

The rearrangement links TRBV7-9 to TRBJ1-2; maybe TRBD1 (5 bases). The CDR3 sequence is 14 residues long. Deletions cut 1 base from V and 1 base from J, with 7 bases between. Germline V gives CDR1 SEHNR, CDR2 FQNEAQ (reference sequence). CDR3 loop: CASSLEGINYGYTF. For the CDR3, the DNA is TGTGCCAGCAGCTTAGAGGGGATTAACTATGGCTACACCTTC.

This chain connects TRBV4-3 to TRBJ2-2; D call uncertain. CDR3 length equals 14 residues. The germline V and J ends were trimmed by 2 bases and 8 bases, with 12 bases remaining between them. The germline V gene has CDR1 LGHNA and CDR2 YSLEER. The CDR3 DNA reads TGCGCCAGCAGCCAAAACCGGGCGCGGGGGGAGCTGTTTTTT. Amino acids: CASSQNRARGELFF.

V usage is TRBV2 and J usage is TRBJ2-5; 8 bases are a match to TRBD2. The trim removed 7 bases at V and 1 base at J, leaving 5 bases unmatched. This CDR3 region has 14 residues. CDR1 and CDR2 from the germline V gene are SNHLY and FYNNEI. The CDR3 DNA follows: TGTGCCAGCAACCCGGGAGGGACCCAAGAGACCCAGTACTTC. Its protein product is CASNPGGTQETQYF. The variable domain in full, completed from reference TRBV2 and TRBJ2-5, reads EPEVTQTPSHQVTQMGQEVILRCVPISNHLYFYWYRQILGQKVEFLVSFYNNEISEKSEIFDDQFSVERPDGSNFTLKIRSTKLEDSAMYFCASNPGGTQETQYFGPGTRLLVL.

The V and J genes are TRBV15 and TRBJ1-5; D uncertain. The V gene lost 3 bases and the J gene lost 3 bases, with 15 bases spanning the gap. Germline loops: CDR1 LNHNV, CDR2 YYDKDF (reference sequence). CDR3 size: 16 residues. As DNA, the CDR3 is TGTGCCACCAGCAGTCTCGAGCGCGGGAACAATCAGCCCCAGCATTTT. Protein product: CATSSLERGNNQPQHF.

The chain joins TRBV7-2 to TRBJ2-7, with D hard to call. The germline gives CDR1 SGHTA, CDR2 FQGNSA. The V end lost 4 bases, the J end lost 2 bases, and 3 bases lay between the germline ends. There are 11 residues in the CDR3. The CDR3 DNA sequence: TGTGCCAGCAGCTCCCCCTACGAGCAGTACTTC. This codes for CASSSPYEQYF.

This CDR3 reads CASRQGAHQPQHF. CDR3 nucleotides: TGTGCCAGCAGGCAGGGGGCACATCAGCCCCAGCATTTT. This chain links TRBV27 with TRBJ1-5, with 8 bases lining up with TRBD1. CDR1 and CDR2 (germline): MNHEY, SMNVEV (reference sequence). V shed 6 bases and J 5 bases; nucleotides not matched to a gene: 3. This CDR3 spans 13 amino acids.

This sequence joins TRBV27 and TRBJ2-7; no clear D gene. Deletions cut 5 bases from V and 0 bases from J, with 11 bases between. The V gene's germline CDR1 is MNHEY and CDR2 SMNVEV (reference sequence). The CDR3 consists of 14 residues. This chain's CDR3 is CASSPRTGSYEQYF. In DNA form, the CDR3 reads TGTGCCAGCAGTCCCCGGACGGGCTCCTACGAGCAGTACTTC.

The chain has TRBV10-3 and TRBJ1-2; D call uncertain. The V end lost 3 bases, the J end lost 4 bases, and 6 bases lay between the germline ends. The V gene's germline CDR1 is ENHRY and CDR2 SYGVKD. The CDR3 runs 12 residues. CDR3 bases: TGTGCCATCAGTGACAGAGGCTATGGCTACACCTTC. Translated, it gives CAISDRGYGYTF.

V gene TRBV18 combines with J gene TRBJ2-7; possibly TRBD2 for D (6 bases). V dropped 3 bases and J dropped 1 base, with 13 bases sitting between them. The germline V gene encodes CDR1 KGHSH and CDR2 LQKENI. This CDR3 contains 15 residues. The CDR3 spells CASSPRREDSYEQYF. The CDR3 DNA reads as TGTGCCAGCTCACCGAGGCGGGAAGATTCCTACGAGCAGTACTTC.

The chain carries TRBV28 and TRBJ2-7; the match to TRBD2 covers 14 bases. The CDR3 is made up of 15 amino acids. The germline V gene has CDR1 MDHEN and CDR2 SYDVKM. Losses at the gene ends were 5 bases for V and 5 bases for J; bases not matched to a gene: 5. This CDR3 is CASSGTSGRVHEQYF. The CDR3 bases are TGTGCCAGCAGTGGGACTAGCGGGAGAGTCCACGAGCAGTACTTC. The variable domain in full, completed from reference TRBV28 and TRBJ2-7, reads DVKVTQSSRYLVKRTGEKVFLECVQDMDHENMFWYRQDPGLGLRLIYFSYDVKMKEKGDIPEGYSVSREKKERFSLILESASTNQTSMYLCASSGTSGRVHEQYFGPGTRLTVT.